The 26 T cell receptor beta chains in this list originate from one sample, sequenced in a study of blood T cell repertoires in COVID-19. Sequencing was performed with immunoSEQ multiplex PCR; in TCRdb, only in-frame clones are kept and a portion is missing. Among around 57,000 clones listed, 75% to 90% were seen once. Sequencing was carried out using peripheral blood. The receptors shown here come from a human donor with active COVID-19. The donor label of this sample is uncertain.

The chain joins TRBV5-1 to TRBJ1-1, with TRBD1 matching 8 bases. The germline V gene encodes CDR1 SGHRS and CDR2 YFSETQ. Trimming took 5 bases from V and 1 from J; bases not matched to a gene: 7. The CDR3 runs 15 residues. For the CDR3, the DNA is TGCGCCAGCAGTTGGACAGGGCAAGGGAACACTGAAGCTTTCTTT. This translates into CASSWTGQGNTEAFF. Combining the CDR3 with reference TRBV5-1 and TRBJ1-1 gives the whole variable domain KAGVTQTPRYLIKTRGQQVTLSCSPISGHRSVSWYQQTPGQGLQFLFEYFSETQRNKGNFPGRFSGRQFSNSRSEMNVSTLELGDSALYLCASSWTGQGNTEAFFGQGTRLTVV.

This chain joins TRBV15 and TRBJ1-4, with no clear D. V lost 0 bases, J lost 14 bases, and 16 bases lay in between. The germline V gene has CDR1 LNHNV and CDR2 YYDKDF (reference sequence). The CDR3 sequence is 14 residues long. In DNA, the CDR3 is TGTGCCACCAGCAGAGATCTCAGCGGCAGATCGCTGTTTTTT. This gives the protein CATSRDLSGRSLFF.

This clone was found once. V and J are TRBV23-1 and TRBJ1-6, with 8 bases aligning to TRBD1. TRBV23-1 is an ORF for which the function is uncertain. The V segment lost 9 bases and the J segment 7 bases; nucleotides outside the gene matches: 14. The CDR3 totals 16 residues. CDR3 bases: TGCGCCAGGATGACAGGGGACTCTTGGAGGAATTCACCCCTCCACTTT. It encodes CARMTGDSWRNSPLHF.

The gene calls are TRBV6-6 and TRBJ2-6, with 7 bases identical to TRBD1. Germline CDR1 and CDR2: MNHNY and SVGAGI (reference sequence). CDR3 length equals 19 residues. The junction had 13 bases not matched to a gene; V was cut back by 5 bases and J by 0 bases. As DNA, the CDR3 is TGTGCCAGCAGTCTCGGGGCAGGGGGTGTTTACTCTGGGGCCAACGTCCTGACTTTC. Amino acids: CASSLGAGGVYSGANVLTF.

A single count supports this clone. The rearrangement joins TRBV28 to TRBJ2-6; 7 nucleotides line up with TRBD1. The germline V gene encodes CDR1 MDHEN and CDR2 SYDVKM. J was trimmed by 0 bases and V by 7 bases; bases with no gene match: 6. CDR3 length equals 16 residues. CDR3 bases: TGTGCCAGCACCCGAGGGGGCCGCTCTGGGGCCAACGTCCTGACTTTC. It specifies CASTRGGRSGANVLTF.

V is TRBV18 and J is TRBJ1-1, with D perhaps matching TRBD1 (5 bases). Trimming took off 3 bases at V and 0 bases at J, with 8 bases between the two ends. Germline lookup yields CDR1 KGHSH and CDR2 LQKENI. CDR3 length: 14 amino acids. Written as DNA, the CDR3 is TGTGCCAGCTCACCGACAGTCATGAACACTGAAGCTTTCTTT. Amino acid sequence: CASSPTVMNTEAFF. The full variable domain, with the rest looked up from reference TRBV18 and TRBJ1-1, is NAGVMQNPRHLVRRRGQEARLRCSPMKGHSHVYWYRQLPEEGLKFMVYLQKENIIDESGMPKERFSAEFPKEGPSILRIQQVVRGDSAAYFCASSPTVMNTEAFFGQGTRLTVV.

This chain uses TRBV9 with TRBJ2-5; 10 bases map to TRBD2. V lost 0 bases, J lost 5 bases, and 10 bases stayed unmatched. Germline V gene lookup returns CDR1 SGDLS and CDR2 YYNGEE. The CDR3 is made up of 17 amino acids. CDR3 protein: CASSVATRAGGRETQYF. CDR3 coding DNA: TGTGCCAGCAGCGTAGCTACCCGAGCGGGAGGGAGGGAGACCCAGTACTTC.

CDR3 sequence reads: CASSRASGQSYEQYF. The CDR3 coding sequence is TGTGCCAGCAGTAGGGCTAGCGGCCAGAGCTACGAGCAGTACTTC. V and J are TRBV3-1 (or the pseudogene TRBV3-2) and TRBJ2-7, with 7 bases matching TRBD2. V shed 6 bases, J shed 3 bases, and the junction held 11 bases outside the gene matches. Germline assignment: CDR1 LGHDT and CDR2 YNNKEL (reference sequence). The CDR3 loop spans 15 amino acids.

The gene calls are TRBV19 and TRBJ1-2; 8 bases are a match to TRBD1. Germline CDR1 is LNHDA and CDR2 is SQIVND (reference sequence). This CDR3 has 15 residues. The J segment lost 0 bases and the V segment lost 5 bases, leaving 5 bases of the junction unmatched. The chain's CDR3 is CASSSDRGANYGYTF. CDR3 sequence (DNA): TGTGCCAGTAGTTCCGACAGGGGCGCTAACTATGGCTACACCTTC.

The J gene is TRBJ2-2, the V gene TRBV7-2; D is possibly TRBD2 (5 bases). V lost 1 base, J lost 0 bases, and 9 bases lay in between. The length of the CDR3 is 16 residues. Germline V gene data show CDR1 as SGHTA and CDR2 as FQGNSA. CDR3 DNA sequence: TGTGCCAGCAGCTTAGATGGAGGATCGAACACCGGGGAGCTGTTTTTT. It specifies CASSLDGGSNTGELFF.

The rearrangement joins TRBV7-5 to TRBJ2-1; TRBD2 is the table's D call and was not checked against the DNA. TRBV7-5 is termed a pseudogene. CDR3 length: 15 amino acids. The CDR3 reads CVRPIIAGVDDEQFF. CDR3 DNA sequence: TGTGTCAGACCCATTATAGCGGGAGTAGACGATGAGCAGTTCTTC.

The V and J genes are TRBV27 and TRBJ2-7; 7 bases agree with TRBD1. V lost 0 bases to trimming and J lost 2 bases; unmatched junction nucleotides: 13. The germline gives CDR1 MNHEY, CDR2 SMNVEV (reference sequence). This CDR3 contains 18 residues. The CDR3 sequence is CASSLSGDSGQATYEQYF. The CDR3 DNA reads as TGTGCCAGCAGTTTATCGGGGGATTCCGGACAGGCGACCTACGAGCAGTACTTC.

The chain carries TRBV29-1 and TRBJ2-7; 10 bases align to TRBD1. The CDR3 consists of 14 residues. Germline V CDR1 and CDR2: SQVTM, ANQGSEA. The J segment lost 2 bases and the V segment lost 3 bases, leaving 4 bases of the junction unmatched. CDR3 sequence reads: CSVDGQGDPYEQYF. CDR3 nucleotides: TGCAGCGTTGATGGACAGGGGGATCCCTACGAGCAGTACTTC.

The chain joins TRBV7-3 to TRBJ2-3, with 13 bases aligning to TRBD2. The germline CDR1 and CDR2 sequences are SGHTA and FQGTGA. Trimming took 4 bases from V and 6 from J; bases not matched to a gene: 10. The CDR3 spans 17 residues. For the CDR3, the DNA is TGTGCCAGCAGCTCTAAACCCGGACTAGCGGGAGTGGATACGCAGTATTTT. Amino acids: CASSSKPGLAGVDTQYF.

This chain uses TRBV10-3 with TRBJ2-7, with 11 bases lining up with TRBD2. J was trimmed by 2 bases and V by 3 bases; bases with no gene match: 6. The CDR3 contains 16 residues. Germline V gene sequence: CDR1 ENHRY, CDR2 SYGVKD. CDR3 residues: CAISDSSGGPTYEQYF. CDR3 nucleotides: TGTGCCATCAGTGACTCTAGCGGGGGGCCTACCTACGAGCAGTACTTC.

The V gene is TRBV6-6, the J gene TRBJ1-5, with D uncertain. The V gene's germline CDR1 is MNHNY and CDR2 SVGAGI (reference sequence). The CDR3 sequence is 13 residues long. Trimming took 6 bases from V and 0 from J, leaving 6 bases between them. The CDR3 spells CASSPGSNQPQHF. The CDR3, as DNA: TGTGCCAGCAGCCCCGGTAGCAATCAGCCCCAGCATTTT.

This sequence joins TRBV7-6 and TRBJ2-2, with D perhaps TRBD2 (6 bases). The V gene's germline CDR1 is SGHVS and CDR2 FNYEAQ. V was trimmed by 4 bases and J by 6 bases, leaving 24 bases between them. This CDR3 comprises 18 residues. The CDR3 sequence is CASSSSNSGAQKAGELFF. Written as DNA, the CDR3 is TGTGCCAGCAGCTCATCTAACTCGGGAGCCCAAAAGGCCGGGGAGCTGTTTTTT.

CDR3 sequence: CASSQDDLPIAKNIQYF. CDR3 nucleotide sequence: TGCGCCAGCAGCCAAGACGACTTACCGATAGCCAAAAACATTCAGTACTTC. The chain links TRBV4-1 to TRBJ2-4; D is ambiguous. V was pared by 0 bases and J by 0 bases, with 12 bases between. Germline V lookup: CDR1 MGHRA, CDR2 YSYEKL. This CDR3 is built from 17 residues.

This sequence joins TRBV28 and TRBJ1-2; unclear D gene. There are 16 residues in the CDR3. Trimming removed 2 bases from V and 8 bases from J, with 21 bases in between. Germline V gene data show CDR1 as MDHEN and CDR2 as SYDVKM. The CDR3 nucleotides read TGTGCCAGCAGTTTAGTTGAGGGTCCTCTCTTGGGGGGCTACACCTTC. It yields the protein CASSLVEGPLLGGYTF.

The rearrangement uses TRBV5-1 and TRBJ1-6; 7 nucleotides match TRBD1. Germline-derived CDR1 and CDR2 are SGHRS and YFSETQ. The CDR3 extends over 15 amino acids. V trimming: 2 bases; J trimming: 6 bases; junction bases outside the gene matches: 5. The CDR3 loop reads CASSFGGQSNSPLHF. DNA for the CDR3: TGCGCCAGCAGCTTTGGGGGACAGTCTAATTCACCCCTCCACTTT. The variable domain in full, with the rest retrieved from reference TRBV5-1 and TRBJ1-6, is KAGVTQTPRYLIKTRGQQVTLSCSPISGHRSVSWYQQTPGQGLQFLFEYFSETQRNKGNFPGRFSGRQFSNSRSEMNVSTLELGDSALYLCASSFGGQSNSPLHFGNGTRLTVT.

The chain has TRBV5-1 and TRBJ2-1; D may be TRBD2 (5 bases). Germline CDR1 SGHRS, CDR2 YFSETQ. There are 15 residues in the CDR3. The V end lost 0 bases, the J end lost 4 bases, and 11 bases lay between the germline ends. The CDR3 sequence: CASSLDSGEYNEQFF. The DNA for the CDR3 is TGCGCCAGCAGCTTGGACAGCGGAGAGTACAATGAGCAGTTCTTC.

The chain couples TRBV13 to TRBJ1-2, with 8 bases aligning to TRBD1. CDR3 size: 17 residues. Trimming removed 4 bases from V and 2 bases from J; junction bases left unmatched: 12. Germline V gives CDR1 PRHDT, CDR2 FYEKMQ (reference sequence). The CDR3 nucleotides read TGTGCCAGCAGCTCTAACGTTCGGACAGGGCCCAACTATGGCTACACCTTC. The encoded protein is CASSSNVRTGPNYGYTF.

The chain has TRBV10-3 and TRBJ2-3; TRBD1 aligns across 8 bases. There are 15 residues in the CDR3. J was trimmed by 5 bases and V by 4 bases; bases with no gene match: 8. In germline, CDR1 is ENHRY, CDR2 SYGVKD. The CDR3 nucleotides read TGTGCCATCAGTGTCGGCAGGGGGCAGGGAGATACGCAGTATTTT. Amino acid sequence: CAISVGRGQGDTQYF.

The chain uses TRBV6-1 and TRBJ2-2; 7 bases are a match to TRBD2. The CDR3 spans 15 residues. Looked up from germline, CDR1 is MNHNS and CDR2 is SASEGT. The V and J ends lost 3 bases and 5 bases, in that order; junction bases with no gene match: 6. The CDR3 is CASSDPLAVTGELFF. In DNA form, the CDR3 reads TGTGCCAGCAGTGATCCCCTAGCGGTTACCGGGGAGCTGTTTTTT.

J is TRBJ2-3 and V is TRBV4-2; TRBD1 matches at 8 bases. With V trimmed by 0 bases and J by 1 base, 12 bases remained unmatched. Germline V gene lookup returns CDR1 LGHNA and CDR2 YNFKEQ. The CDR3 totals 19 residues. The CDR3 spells CASSQDPFGGQGRTDTQYF. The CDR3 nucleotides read TGTGCCAGCAGCCAAGATCCGTTTGGAGGACAGGGCCGCACAGATACGCAGTATTTT.

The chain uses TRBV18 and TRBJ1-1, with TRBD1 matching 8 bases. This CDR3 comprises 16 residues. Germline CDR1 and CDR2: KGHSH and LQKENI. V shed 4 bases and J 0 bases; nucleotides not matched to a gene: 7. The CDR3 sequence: CASSQGQGSLNTEAFF. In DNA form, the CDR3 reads TGTGCCAGCTCACAAGGACAGGGTTCATTGAACACTGAAGCTTTCTTT.